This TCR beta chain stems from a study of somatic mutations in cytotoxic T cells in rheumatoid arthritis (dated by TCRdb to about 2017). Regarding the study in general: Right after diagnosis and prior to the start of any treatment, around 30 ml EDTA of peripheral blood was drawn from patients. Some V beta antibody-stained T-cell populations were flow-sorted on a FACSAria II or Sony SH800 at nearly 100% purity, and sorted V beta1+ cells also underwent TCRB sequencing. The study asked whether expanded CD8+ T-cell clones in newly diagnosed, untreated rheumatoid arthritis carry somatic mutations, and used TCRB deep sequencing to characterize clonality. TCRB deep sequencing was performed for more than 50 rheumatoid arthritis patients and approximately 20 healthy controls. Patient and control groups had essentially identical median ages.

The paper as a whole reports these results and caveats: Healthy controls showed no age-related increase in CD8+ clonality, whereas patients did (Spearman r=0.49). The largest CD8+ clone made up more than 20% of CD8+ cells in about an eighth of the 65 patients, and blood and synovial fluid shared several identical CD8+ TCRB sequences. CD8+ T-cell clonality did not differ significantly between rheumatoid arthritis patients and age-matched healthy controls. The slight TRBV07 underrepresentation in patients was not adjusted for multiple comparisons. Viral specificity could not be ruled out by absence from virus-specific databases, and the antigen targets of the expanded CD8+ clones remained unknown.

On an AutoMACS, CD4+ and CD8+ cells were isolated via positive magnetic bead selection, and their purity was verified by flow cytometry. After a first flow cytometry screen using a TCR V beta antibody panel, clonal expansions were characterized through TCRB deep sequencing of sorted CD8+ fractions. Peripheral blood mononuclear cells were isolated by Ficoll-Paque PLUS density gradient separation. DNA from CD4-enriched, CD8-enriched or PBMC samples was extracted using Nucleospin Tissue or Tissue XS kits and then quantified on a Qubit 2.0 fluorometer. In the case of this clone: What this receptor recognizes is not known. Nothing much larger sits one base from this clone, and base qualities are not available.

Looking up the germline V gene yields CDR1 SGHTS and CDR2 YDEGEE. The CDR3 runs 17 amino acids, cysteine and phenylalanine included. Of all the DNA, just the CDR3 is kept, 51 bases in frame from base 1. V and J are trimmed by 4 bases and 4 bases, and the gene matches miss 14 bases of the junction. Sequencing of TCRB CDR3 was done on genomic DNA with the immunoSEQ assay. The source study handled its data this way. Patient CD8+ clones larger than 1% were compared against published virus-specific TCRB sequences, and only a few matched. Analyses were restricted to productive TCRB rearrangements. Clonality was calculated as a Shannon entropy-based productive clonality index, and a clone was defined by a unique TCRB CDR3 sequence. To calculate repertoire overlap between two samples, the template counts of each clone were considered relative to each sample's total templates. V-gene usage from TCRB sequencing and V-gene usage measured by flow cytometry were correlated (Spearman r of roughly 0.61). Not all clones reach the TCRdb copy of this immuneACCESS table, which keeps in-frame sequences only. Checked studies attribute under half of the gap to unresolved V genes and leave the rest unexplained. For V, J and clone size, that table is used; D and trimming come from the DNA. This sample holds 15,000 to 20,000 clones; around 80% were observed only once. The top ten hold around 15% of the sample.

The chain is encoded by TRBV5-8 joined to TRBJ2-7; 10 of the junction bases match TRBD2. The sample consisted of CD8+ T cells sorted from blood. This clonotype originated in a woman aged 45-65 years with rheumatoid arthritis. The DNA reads TGTGCCAGCAGCCCGCCATCCATAACTAGCGGGAAGTACGAGCAGTACTTC. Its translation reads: CASSPPSITSGKYEQYF. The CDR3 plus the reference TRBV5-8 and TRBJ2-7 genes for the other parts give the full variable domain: EAGVTQSPTHLIKTRGQQATLRCSPISGHTSVYWYQQALGLGLQFLLWYDEGEERNRGNFPPRFSGRQFPNYSSELNVNALELEDSALYLCASSPPSITSGKYEQYFGPGTRLTVT.